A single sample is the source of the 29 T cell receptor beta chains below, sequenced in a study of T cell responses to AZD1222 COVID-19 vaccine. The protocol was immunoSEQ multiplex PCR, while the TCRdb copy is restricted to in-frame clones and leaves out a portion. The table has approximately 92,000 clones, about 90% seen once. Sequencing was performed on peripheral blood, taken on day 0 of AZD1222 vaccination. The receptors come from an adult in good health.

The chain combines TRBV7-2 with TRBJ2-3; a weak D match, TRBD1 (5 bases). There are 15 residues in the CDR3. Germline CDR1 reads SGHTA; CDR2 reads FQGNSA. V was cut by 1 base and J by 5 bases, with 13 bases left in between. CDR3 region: CASSLGSGQGDTQYF. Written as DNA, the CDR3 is TGTGCCAGCAGCTTAGGCTCAGGGCAGGGAGATACGCAGTATTTT.

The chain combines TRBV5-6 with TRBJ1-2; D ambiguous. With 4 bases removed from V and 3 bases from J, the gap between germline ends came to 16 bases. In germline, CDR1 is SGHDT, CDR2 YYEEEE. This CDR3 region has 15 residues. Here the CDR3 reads CASSPSGQTHYGYTF. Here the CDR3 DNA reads TGTGCCAGCAGCCCGTCCGGCCAGACGCACTATGGCTACACCTTC.

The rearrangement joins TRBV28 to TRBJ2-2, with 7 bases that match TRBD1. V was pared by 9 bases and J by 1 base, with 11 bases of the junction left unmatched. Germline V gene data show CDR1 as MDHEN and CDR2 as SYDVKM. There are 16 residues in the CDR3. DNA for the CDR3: TGTGCCAGTGTCGCTAGGACAGGAAAGAACACCGGGGAGCTGTTTTTT. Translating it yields CASVARTGKNTGELFF.

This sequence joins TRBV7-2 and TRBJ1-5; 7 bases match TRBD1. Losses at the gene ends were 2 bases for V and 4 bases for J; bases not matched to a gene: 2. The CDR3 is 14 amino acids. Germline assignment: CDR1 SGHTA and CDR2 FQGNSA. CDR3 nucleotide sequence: TGTGCCAGCAGCTTACAGGGGGGAAATCAGCCCCAGCATTTT. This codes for CASSLQGGNQPQHF.

The CDR3 DNA is TGTGCCAGCAGCTTAAGTCGAAGGGAGACCCAGTACTTC. This encodes CASSLSRRETQYF. The chain couples TRBV7-2 to TRBJ2-5; D unclear. Trimming cost V 2 bases and J 5 bases, with 9 bases left between them. Per the germline V gene, CDR1 is SGHTA and CDR2 is FQGNSA. The CDR3 totals 13 residues.

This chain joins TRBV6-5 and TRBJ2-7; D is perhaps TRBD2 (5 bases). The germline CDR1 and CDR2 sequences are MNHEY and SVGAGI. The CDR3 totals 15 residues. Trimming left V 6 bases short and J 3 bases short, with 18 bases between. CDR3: CASRGEGYRSYEQYF. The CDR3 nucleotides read TGTGCCAGCAGGGGTGAGGGATACCGGAGCTACGAGCAGTACTTC.

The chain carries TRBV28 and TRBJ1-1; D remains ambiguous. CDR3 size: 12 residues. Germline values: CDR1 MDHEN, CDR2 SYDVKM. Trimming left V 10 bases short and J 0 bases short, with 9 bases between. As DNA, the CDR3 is TGTGCCACCCTGGATATGAACACTGAAGCTTTCTTT. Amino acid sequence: CATLDMNTEAFF.

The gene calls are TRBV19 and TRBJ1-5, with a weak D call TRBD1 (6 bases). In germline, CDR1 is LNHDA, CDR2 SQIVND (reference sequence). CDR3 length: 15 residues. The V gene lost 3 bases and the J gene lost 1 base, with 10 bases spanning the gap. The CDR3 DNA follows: TGTGCCAGTAGTATTCCGGGACAAAGCAATCAGCCCCAGCATTTT. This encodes CASSIPGQSNQPQHF.

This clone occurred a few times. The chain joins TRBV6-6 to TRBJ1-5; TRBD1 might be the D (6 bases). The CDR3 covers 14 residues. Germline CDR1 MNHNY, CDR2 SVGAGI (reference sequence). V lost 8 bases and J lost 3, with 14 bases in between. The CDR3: CASHRDLYNQPQHF. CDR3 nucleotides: TGTGCCAGCCACAGGGATCTCTACAATCAGCCCCAGCATTTT.

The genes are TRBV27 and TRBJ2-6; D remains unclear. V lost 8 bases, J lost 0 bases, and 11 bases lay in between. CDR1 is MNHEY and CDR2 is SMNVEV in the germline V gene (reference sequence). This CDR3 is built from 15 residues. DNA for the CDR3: TGTGCCAGCGGCACATTGCCCTCTGGGGCCAACGTCCTGACTTTC. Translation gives CASGTLPSGANVLTF.

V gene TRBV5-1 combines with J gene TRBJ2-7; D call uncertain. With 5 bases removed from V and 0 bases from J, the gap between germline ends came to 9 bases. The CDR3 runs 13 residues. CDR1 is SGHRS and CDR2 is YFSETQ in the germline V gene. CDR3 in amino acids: CASRSPFSYEQYF. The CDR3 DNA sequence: TGCGCCAGCAGATCCCCCTTCTCCTACGAGCAGTACTTC.

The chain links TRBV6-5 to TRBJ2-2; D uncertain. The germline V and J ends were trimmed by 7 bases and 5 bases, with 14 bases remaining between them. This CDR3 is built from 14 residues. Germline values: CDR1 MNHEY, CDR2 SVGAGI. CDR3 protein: CASISSHGTGELFF. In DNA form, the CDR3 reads TGTGCCAGCATCTCCTCCCATGGGACCGGGGAGCTGTTTTTT.

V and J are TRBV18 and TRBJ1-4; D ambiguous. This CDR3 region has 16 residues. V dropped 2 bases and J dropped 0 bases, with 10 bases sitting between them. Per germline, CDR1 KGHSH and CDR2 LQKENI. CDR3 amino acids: CASSPGLKTTNEKLFF. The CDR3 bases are TGTGCCAGCTCACCAGGTTTAAAGACAACTAATGAAAAACTGTTTTTT.

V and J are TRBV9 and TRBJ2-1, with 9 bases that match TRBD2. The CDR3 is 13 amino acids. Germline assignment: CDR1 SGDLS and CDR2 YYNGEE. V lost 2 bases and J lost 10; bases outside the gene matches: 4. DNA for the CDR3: TGTGCCAGCAGCGTTGCTCTAGCGGGGGAGCAGTTCTTC. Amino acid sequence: CASSVALAGEQFF.

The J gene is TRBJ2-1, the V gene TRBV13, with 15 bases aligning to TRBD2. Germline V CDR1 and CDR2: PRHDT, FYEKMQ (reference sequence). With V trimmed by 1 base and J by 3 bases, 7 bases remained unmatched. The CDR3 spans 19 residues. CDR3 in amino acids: CASSLDGLAGGPRYNEQFF. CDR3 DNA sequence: TGTGCCAGCAGCTTAGATGGACTAGCGGGAGGGCCTCGCTACAATGAGCAGTTCTTC.

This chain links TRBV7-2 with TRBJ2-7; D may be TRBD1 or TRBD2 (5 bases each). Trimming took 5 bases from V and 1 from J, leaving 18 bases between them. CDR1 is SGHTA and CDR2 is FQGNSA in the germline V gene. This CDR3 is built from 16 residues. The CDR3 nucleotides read TGTGCCAGCAGCACCTTATGGGGCACGGGATCCTACGAGCAGTACTTC. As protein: CASSTLWGTGSYEQYF.

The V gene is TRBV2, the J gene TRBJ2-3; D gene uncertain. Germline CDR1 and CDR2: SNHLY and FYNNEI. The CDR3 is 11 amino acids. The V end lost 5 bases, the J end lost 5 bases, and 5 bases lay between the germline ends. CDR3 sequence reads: CASSLRDTQYF. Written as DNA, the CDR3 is TGTGCCAGCAGTCTCCGAGATACGCAGTATTTT. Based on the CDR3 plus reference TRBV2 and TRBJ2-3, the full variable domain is EPEVTQTPSHQVTQMGQEVILRCVPISNHLYFYWYRQILGQKVEFLVSFYNNEISEKSEIFDDQFSVERPDGSNFTLKIRSTKLEDSAMYFCASSLRDTQYFGPGTRLTVL.

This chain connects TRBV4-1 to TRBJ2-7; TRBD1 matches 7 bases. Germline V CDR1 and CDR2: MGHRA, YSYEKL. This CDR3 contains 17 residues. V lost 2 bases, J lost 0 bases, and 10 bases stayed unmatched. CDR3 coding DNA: TGCGCCAGCAGCCAACCCAGGGGACAGTCGAGCTCCTACGAGCAGTACTTC. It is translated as CASSQPRGQSSSYEQYF.

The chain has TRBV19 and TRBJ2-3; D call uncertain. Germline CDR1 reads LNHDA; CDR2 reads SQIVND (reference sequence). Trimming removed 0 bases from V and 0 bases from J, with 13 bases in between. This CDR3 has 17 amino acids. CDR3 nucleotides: TGTGCCAGTAGTATAGATTTCGACCCTCTTAGCACAGATACGCAGTATTTT. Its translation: CASSIDFDPLSTDTQYF.

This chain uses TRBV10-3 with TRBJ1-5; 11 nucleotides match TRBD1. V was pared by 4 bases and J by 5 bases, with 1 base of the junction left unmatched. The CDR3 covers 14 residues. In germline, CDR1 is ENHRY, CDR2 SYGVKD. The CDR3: CAISGTGGDQPQHF. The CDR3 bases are TGTGCCATCAGTGGGACAGGGGGCGATCAGCCCCAGCATTTT.

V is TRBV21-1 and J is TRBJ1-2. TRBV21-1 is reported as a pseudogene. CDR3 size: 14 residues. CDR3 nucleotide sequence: TGTGCCAGCAGCAAAGGGCAGACCCCATATGGCTACACCTTC. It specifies CASSKGQTPYGYTF.

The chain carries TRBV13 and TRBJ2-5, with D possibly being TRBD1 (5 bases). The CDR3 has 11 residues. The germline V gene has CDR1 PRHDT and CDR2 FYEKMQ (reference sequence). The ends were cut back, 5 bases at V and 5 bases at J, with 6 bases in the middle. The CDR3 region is CASSHRETQYF. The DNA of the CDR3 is TGTGCCAGCAGCCACAGGGAGACCCAGTACTTC.

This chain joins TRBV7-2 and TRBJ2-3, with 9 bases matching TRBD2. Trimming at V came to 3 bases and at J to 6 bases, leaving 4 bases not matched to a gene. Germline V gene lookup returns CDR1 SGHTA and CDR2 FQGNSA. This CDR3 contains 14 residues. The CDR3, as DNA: TGTGCCAGCAGCTTTAGCGGGGGTAAGGATACGCAGTATTTT. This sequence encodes CASSFSGGKDTQYF.

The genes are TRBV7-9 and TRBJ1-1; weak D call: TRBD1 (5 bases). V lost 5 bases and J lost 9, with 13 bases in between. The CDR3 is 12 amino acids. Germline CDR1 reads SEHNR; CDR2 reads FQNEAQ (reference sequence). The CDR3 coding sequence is TGTGCCAGCAGCCCACGGGACGAGAAAGCTTTCTTT. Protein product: CASSPRDEKAFF.

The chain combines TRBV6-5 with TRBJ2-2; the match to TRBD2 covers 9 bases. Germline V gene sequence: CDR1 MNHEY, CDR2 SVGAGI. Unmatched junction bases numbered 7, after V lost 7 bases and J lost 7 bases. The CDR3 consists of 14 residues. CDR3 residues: CASTPRRGGGELFF. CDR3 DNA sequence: TGTGCCAGCACTCCTAGGCGGGGGGGCGGGGAGCTGTTTTTT.

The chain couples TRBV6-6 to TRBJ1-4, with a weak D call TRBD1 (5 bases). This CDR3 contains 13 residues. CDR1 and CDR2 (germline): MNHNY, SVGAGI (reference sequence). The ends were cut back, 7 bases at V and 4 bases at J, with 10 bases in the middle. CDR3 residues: CASTPTDNEKLFF. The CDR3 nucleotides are TGTGCCAGCACCCCGACAGATAATGAAAAACTGTTTTTT.

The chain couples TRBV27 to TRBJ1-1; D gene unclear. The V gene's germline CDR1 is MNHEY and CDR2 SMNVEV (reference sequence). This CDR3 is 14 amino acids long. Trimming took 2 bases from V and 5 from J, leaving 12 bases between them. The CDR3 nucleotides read TGTGCCAGCAGTTTAAAATTCGCTGGGACTGAAGCTTTCTTT. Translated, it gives CASSLKFAGTEAFF.

The CDR3 spells CASLSWGSGNTIYF. In nucleotides, the CDR3 is TGTGCCAGCTTGAGTTGGGGCTCTGGAAACACCATATATTTT. The J gene is TRBJ1-3, the V gene TRBV18; D call uncertain. CDR1 and CDR2 (germline): KGHSH, LQKENI. The CDR3 has 14 amino acids. V was pared by 7 bases and J by 0 bases, with 10 bases between. Full variable domain (missing parts from reference TRBV18 and TRBJ1-3): NAGVMQNPRHLVRRRGQEARLRCSPMKGHSHVYWYRQLPEEGLKFMVYLQKENIIDESGMPKERFSAEFPKEGPSILRIQQVVRGDSAAYFCASLSWGSGNTIYFGEGSWLTVV.

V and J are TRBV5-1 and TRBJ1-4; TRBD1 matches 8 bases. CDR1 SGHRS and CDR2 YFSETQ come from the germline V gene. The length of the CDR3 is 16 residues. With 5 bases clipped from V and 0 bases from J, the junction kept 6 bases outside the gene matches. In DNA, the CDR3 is TGCGCCAGCAGTCGGACAGGGCCCACAACTAATGAAAAACTGTTTTTT. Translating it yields CASSRTGPTTNEKLFF. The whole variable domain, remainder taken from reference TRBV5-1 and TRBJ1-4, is KAGVTQTPRYLIKTRGQQVTLSCSPISGHRSVSWYQQTPGQGLQFLFEYFSETQRNKGNFPGRFSGRQFSNSRSEMNVSTLELGDSALYLCASSRTGPTTNEKLFFGSGTQLSVL.